Here is one T cell receptor beta chain with its context. In this sample, this clone turned up a few times. Its specific antigen is unknown. No base-level quality is on record; no much larger clone is a single base apart. This specimen belongs to a study of blood T cell repertoires in COVID-19 (dated by TCRdb to about 2020). Turning to the overall study: Collaborator samples came from the United States, Italy and Spain and covered acute and convalescent phases of COVID-19. Nearly every sample came with metadata listing a de-identified subject ID, COVID-19 status, age in years and sex. The samples were drawn from the first 160 participants of the ongoing ImmuneRACE study and from roughly 1,300 subjects provided by 6 global collaborators. The prospective study material was composed of cDNA or gDNA derived from T cells, B-cell-depleted T cells, or PBMCs. The dataset comprised deeply sampled blood TCRbeta repertoires from subjects exposed to, actively infected with, or recovered from COVID-19. HLA class I and class II types, where available, came from metadata supplied by the sample provider rather than from assay-based typing. A freely available public database, intended as a resource for researchers studying the immune response to SARS-CoV-2, is where the repertoires were released.

Study-wide findings and limitations: Clinical and demographic metadata were provided uncurated, with the amount varying by source and participant.

TCRbeta CDR3 regions were amplified from genomic DNA using the immunoSEQ Assay, a bias-controlled multiplex PCR. Per the authors' processing: The number of nucleated cells in each sample was estimated by amplification of reference gene primers within the assay. To quantify the absolute abundance of each unique TCRbeta CDR3 rearrangement, sequence reads were collapsed and filtered. Productive Simpson clonality was computed per sample as the square root of Simpson's diversity index over productive rearrangements. TCRdb took over this immuneACCESS table, retaining in-frame rearrangements with V and J assigned. Such tables are incomplete; in checked studies, under half of the missing clones stem from an unresolved V gene, and the remainder is unexplained. Clonal size and the V and J genes are those of that table, whereas D and trimming came from the DNA. This sample holds 380,000 or so clones; around 89% were observed only once. The ten top clones hold 0.95% to 1.5% of the sample.

Collaborating institutions collected whole blood in K2EDTA tubes following their own protocols. For TCRbeta analysis, collaborator samples were shipped as frozen whole blood, as isolated PBMCs, or as DNA extracted from either sample type. The clonotype comes from a man aged 35-49 years with acute or convalescent COVID-19. Sequenced: peripheral blood.

The sequenced DNA: TGTGCCAGCAGCCCCGGGACAGGGGGCGCTTGGGGCTACACCTTC. Its coded protein is CASSPGTGGAWGYTF. Recombination joined TRBV6-4 with TRBJ1-2; TRBD1 agrees with 12 junctional bases. According to the germline V gene, CDR1 reads MRHNA and CDR2 reads SNTAGT. Inclusive of the bounding cysteine and phenylalanine, the CDR3 is 15 residues long. The entry retains the CDR3 DNA only, 45 bases that are in frame from base 1. V trim: 6 bases; J trim: 8 bases; unmatched bases: 10.